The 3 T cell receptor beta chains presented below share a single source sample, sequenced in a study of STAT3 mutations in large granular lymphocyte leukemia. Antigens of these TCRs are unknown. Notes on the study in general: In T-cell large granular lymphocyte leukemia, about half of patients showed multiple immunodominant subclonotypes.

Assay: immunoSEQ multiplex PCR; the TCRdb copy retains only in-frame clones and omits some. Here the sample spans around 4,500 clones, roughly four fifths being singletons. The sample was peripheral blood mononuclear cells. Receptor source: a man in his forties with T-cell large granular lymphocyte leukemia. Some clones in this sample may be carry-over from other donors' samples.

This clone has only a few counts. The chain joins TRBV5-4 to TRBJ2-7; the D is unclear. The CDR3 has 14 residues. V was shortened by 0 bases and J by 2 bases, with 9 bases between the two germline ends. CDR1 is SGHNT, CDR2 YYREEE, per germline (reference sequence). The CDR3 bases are TGTGCCAGCAGCTTGGGGTCCCTAACCTACGAGCAGTACTTC. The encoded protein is CASSLGSLTYEQYF.

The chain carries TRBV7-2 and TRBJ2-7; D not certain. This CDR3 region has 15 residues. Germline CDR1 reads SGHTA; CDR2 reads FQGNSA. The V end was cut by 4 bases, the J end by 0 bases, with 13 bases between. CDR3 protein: CASSSEAGYSYEQYF. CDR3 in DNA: TGTGCCAGCAGCTCCGAAGCCGGGTACTCCTACGAGCAGTACTTC.

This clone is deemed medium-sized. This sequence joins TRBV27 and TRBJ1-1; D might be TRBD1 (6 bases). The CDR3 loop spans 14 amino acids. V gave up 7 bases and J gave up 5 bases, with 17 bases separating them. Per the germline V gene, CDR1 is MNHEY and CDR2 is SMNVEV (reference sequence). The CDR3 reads CASTVGGGRTEAFF. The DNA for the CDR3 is TGTGCCAGCACCGTGGGAGGGGGGAGGACTGAAGCTTTCTTT.